Listed here are 19 T cell receptor beta chains from one sample, sequenced in a study of blood T cell repertoires in COVID-19. Profiling relied on immunoSEQ multiplex PCR, and the TCRdb table lists in-frame clones only, not all of them. The sample comprises about 310,000 clones, roughly 90% of which are singletons, and less than 3.5% rests with the top ten. Source material: peripheral blood. Every receptor here comes from a young woman with COVID-19, enrolled during active disease.

The chain has TRBV29-1 and TRBJ2-7; 10 bases match TRBD2. CDR1 and CDR2 (germline): SQVTM, ANQGSEA. V trimming: 1 base; J trimming: 5 bases; junction bases outside the gene matches: 2. There are 13 residues in the CDR3. The CDR3 DNA is TGCAGCGTTGAAGGTCTAGCGGGAGACGAGCAGTACTTC. Amino acid sequence: CSVEGLAGDEQYF.

The chain is built from TRBV7-9 and TRBJ2-1; perhaps TRBD2 as D (7 bases). CDR3 size: 15 residues. Germline lookup yields CDR1 SEHNR and CDR2 FQNEAQ (reference sequence). The germline V and J ends were trimmed by 1 base and 3 bases, with 10 bases remaining between them. CDR3 sequence: CASSLGGGRYNEQFF. The CDR3 nucleotides read TGTGCCAGCAGCTTAGGCGGGGGCCGCTACAATGAGCAGTTCTTC.

The V gene is TRBV6-1, the J gene TRBJ1-5, with D possibly TRBD1 on 5 matching bases. Germline CDR1 and CDR2: MNHNS and SASEGT. The CDR3 is made up of 18 amino acids. V shed 1 base and J shed 3 bases, with 19 bases lying between them. CDR3: CASSEGVRAGGYNQPQHF. The CDR3 DNA reads TGTGCCAGCAGTGAAGGGGTCAGGGCGGGGGGTTACAATCAGCCCCAGCATTTT.

The chain joins TRBV5-6 to TRBJ2-3, with TRBD1 as a possible D gene (6 bases). The V gene's germline CDR1 is SGHDT and CDR2 YYEEEE. The CDR3 covers 14 residues. V was trimmed by 7 bases and J by 4 bases, leaving 16 bases between them. CDR3 residues: CASGTGIRPDTQYF. CDR3 DNA sequence: TGTGCCAGCGGAACAGGGATTCGGCCAGATACGCAGTATTTT.

V is TRBV27 and J is TRBJ1-2, with 7 bases fitting TRBD1. V trimming: 6 bases; J trimming: 4 bases; junction bases outside the gene matches: 5. The CDR3 extends over 13 amino acids. Germline V CDR1 and CDR2: MNHEY, SMNVEV (reference sequence). This CDR3 is CASSPGGIYGYTF. The CDR3 region has the DNA TGTGCCAGCAGCCCAGGGGGGATCTATGGCTACACCTTC.

The rearrangement uses TRBV11-1 and TRBJ2-6; D remains ambiguous. CDR1 SGHAT and CDR2 FQDESV come from the germline V gene (reference sequence). The CDR3 consists of 15 residues. Trimming took 8 bases from V and 1 from J, leaving 12 bases between them. CDR3 protein: CASCNRSSGANVLTF. In DNA, the CDR3 is TGTGCCAGCTGTAACAGATCTTCTGGGGCCAACGTCCTGACTTTC.

This clone has only one observation. The genes are TRBV2 and TRBJ2-2, with 8 bases lining up with TRBD1. Germline V gene sequence: CDR1 SNHLY, CDR2 FYNNEI. Trimming at V came to 6 bases and at J to 5 bases, leaving 8 bases not matched to a gene. CDR3 length: 15 residues. The CDR3 protein is CASRTTGVRTGELFF. The DNA of the CDR3 is TGTGCCAGCAGGACGACAGGGGTTAGGACCGGGGAGCTGTTTTTT.

This chain uses TRBV7-2 with TRBJ2-5; the D is unclear. Trimming took off 4 bases at V and 4 bases at J, with 7 bases between the two ends. CDR1 and CDR2 (germline): SGHTA, FQGNSA. The CDR3 is made up of 12 amino acids. CDR3 amino acids: CASSSLSETQYF. The CDR3 bases are TGTGCCAGCAGCTCACTATCAGAGACCCAGTACTTC.

The chain is built from TRBV5-1 and TRBJ2-3; D is perhaps TRBD1 (6 bases). The germline V and J ends were trimmed by 0 bases and 3 bases, with 11 bases remaining between them. In germline, CDR1 is SGHRS, CDR2 YFSETQ. The CDR3 consists of 15 residues. The CDR3 loop is CASSLDEGTTDTQYF. CDR3 nucleotides: TGCGCCAGCAGCTTGGATGAAGGGACAACAGATACGCAGTATTTT.

V and J are TRBV27 and TRBJ2-7; 11 bases line up with TRBD2. V gave up 4 bases and J gave up 6 bases; unmatched junction bases: 11. The CDR3 is made up of 16 amino acids. Germline V gene lookup returns CDR1 MNHEY and CDR2 SMNVEV (reference sequence). CDR3 sequence reads: CASSSLLAGVSGEQYF. The CDR3 DNA sequence: TGTGCCAGCAGTTCCCTACTAGCGGGGGTCTCGGGCGAGCAGTACTTC.

This clone was observed a few times. This chain connects TRBV2 to TRBJ2-7; a possible D gene is TRBD1 (6 bases). The CDR3 sequence is 14 residues long. Per the germline V gene, CDR1 is SNHLY and CDR2 is FYNNEI. V was trimmed by 3 bases and J by 2 bases, leaving 11 bases between them. This CDR3 is CASSDPGAAYEQYF. The DNA for the CDR3 is TGTGCCAGCAGTGACCCAGGGGCCGCCTACGAGCAGTACTTC.

This sequence joins TRBV2 and TRBJ1-3; no clear D gene. The CDR3 runs to 15 residues. CDR1 SNHLY and CDR2 FYNNEI come from the germline V gene. The V end was cut by 5 bases, the J end by 0 bases, with 11 bases between. The CDR3 DNA follows: TGTGCCAGCAGTAGAGCCCTGAGCTCTGGAAACACCATATATTTT. This sequence encodes CASSRALSSGNTIYF. Looking up the rest from reference TRBV2 and TRBJ1-3 gives the full variable domain: EPEVTQTPSHQVTQMGQEVILRCVPISNHLYFYWYRQILGQKVEFLVSFYNNEISEKSEIFDDQFSVERPDGSNFTLKIRSTKLEDSAMYFCASSRALSSGNTIYFGEGSWLTVV.

The genes are TRBV5-1 and TRBJ1-1, with D possibly TRBD1 on 6 matching bases. Germline lookup yields CDR1 SGHRS and CDR2 YFSETQ. CDR3 length: 16 residues. V lost 4 bases to trimming and J lost 1 base, with 17 bases between them. This CDR3 reads CASSPHDRIQNTEAFF. The CDR3 DNA is TGCGCCAGCAGCCCCCACGACAGGATCCAGAACACTGAAGCTTTCTTT. The complete variable domain, with remaining parts taken from reference TRBV5-1 and TRBJ1-1, reads KAGVTQTPRYLIKTRGQQVTLSCSPISGHRSVSWYQQTPGQGLQFLFEYFSETQRNKGNFPGRFSGRQFSNSRSEMNVSTLELGDSALYLCASSPHDRIQNTEAFFGQGTRLTVV.

The gene calls are TRBV11-2 and TRBJ2-7; D is possibly TRBD1 (6 bases). Germline-derived CDR1 and CDR2 are SGHAT and FQNNGV. The CDR3 runs 15 residues. The V end was cut by 7 bases, the J end by 1 base, with 17 bases between. DNA for the CDR3: TGTGCCAGCACGAAAGGGGGTCCCCCGTCCTACGAGCAGTACTTC. Amino acids: CASTKGGPPSYEQYF.

The chain couples TRBV10-2 to TRBJ1-2; D is undetermined. The CDR3 is made up of 11 amino acids. Trimming removed 3 bases from V and 6 bases from J, with 5 bases in between. CDR1 and CDR2 from the germline V gene are WSHSY and SAAADI. The CDR3 DNA reads TGCGCCAGCAGTGACACGGATGGCTACACCTTC. Amino acid sequence: CASSDTDGYTF.

The chain employs TRBV25-1 and TRBJ1-2; 9 bases are shared with TRBD1. With 4 bases clipped from V and 5 bases from J, the junction kept 5 bases outside the gene matches. The CDR3 has 14 residues. The germline V gene encodes CDR1 MGHDK and CDR2 SYGVNS. CDR3 DNA sequence: TGTGCCAGCAGTGCCGTGGACAGGGGATATGGCTACACCTTC. Protein sequence: CASSAVDRGYGYTF.

The chain recombines TRBV28 with TRBJ2-7; a possible D gene is TRBD2 (5 bases). The germline V gene has CDR1 MDHEN and CDR2 SYDVKM. This CDR3 region has 11 residues. V lost 2 bases to trimming and J lost 7 bases, with 6 bases between them. CDR3 in amino acids: CASSLRREQYF. In nucleotides, the CDR3 is TGTGCCAGCAGTTTAAGGAGGGAGCAGTACTTC.

J is TRBJ2-2 and V is TRBV9; TRBD1 matches 9 bases. Germline V lookup: CDR1 SGDLS, CDR2 YYNGEE. This CDR3 has 15 residues. V lost 3 bases, J lost 5 bases, and 5 bases stayed unmatched. The CDR3 bases are TGTGCCAGCAGCGCCGGGACAGGGTTGACCGGGGAGCTGTTTTTT. Translated: CASSAGTGLTGELFF.

The CDR3 spells CASSSLEGLAYEQYF. The DNA for the CDR3 is TGTGCCAGCAGTAGCCTAGAGGGTTTAGCCTACGAGCAGTACTTC. V is TRBV27 and J is TRBJ2-7, with D tentatively TRBD2 (5 bases). V lost 5 bases to trimming and J lost 2 bases, with 16 bases between them. Germline V CDR1 and CDR2: MNHEY, SMNVEV (reference sequence). This CDR3 contains 15 residues.